The rows below give T cell receptor beta chains drawn from one sample of a study of blood T cells in healthy people across ages. Using its own MiXCR run on the 5' RACE reads, TCRdb lists one record per CDR3 protein. The data hold around 650,000 distinct CDR3 sequences, with about 34% observed a single time. Source material: blood. These receptors were obtained from an elderly woman in good health. Each CDR3 is given with its conserved first and last residue. A D gene is named only where the DNA matches it firmly. Some rows mark clone size as missing; the rest say once, few, many or name a class of expanded clone.

>TRBJ2-7|NA|NA|TRBV9
CASSGSVGAYEQYF
TGTGCCAGCAGCGGAAGTGTCGGGGCCTACGAGCAGTACTTC
>TRBJ1-2|NA|NA|TRBV20-1
CSADNRDNYGYTF
TGCAGTGCCGATAACCGAGATAACTATGGCTACACCTTC
>TRBJ1-5|NA|few|TRBV28
CASSLSGSSNQPQHF
TGTGCCAGCAGTTTATCGGGGTCGTCGAATCAGCCCCAGCATTTT
>TRBJ2-3|NA|few|TRBV6-1
CASSEGGAPDTQYF
TGTGCCAGCAGTGAAGGCGGGGCCCCAGATACGCAGTATTTT
>TRBJ1-2|NA|many|TRBV2
CASSDGGTSRGYTF
TGTGCCAGCAGTGATGGGGGGACCTCGCGGGGCTACACCTTC
>TRBJ2-3|TRBD2|NA|TRBV6-1
CASSTSLAGGHGNTQYF
TGTGCCAGCAGTACCTCACTAGCGGGGGGGCATGGAAATACGCAGTATTTT
>TRBJ2-3|NA|many|TRBV20-1
CSAPGGRSTDTQYF
TGCAGTGCCCCCGGGGGGCGGAGCACAGATACGCAGTATTTT
>TRBJ2-7|NA|once|TRBV20-1
CSALDVASSYEQYF
TGCAGTGCTTTGGACGTGGCAAGCTCCTACGAGCAGTACTTC
>TRBJ2-5|TRBD2|NA|TRBV28
CASRASGSYQETQYF
TGTGCCAGCAGGGCTAGCGGCTCGTACCAAGAGACCCAGTACTTC
>TRBJ2-7|NA|many|TRBV10-3
CAISEYHRSLGYEQYF
TGTGCCATCAGTGAGTATCATCGGTCATTAGGGTACGAGCAGTACTTC
>TRBJ1-1|TRBD1|NA|TRBV7-8
CASSLGRTGGGTEAFF
TGTGCCAGCAGCTTAGGGCGGACAGGCGGAGGCACTGAAGCTTTCTTT
>TRBJ2-3|TRBD2|many|TRBV5-1
CASTPSISGGAKQYF
TGCGCCAGCACCCCGTCTATTAGCGGGGGGGCGAAACAGTATTTT
>TRBJ2-5|NA|many|TRBV20-1
CSARDYARGAETQYF
TGCAGTGCTAGAGATTACGCGAGGGGAGCGGAGACCCAGTACTTC
>TRBJ1-2|NA|many|TRBV6-2/TRBV6-3
CASSSLSQGGYTF
TGTGCCAGCAGTTCTCTGTCGCAGGGTGGCTACACCTTC
>TRBJ2-1|NA|many|TRBV7-2
CASSLRDRGVVQFF
TGTGCCAGCAGCTTAAGGGATAGAGGCGTGGTGCAGTTCTTC
>TRBJ1-6|NA|few|TRBV29-1
CSVRWETVNSPLHF
TGCAGCGTTCGATGGGAGACCGTTAATTCACCCCTCCACTTT
>TRBJ2-7|NA|NA|TRBV20-1
CSARSLESHHEQYF
TGCAGTGCTAGGTCACTAGAAAGCCACCACGAGCAGTACTTC
>TRBJ1-2|TRBD1|many|TRBV2
CASSRQGTYGYTF
TGTGCCAGCAGCCGACAGGGAACCTATGGCTACACCTTC
>TRBJ2-5|NA|NA|TRBV19
CACSRTGRVQETQYF
TGTGCCTGTAGCCGGACGGGGCGAGTCCAAGAGACCCAGTACTTC
>TRBJ2-2|NA|many|TRBV11-1
CASSEVFWDGELFF
TGTGCCAGCAGCGAAGTATTTTGGGACGGGGAGCTGTTTTTT
>TRBJ2-5|NA|many|TRBV15
CATSDRGKQETQYF
TGTGCCACCAGCGATAGGGGCAAGCAAGAGACCCAGTACTTC
>TRBJ1-1|NA|few|TRBV7-2
CASNTLDRGLTEAFF
TGTGCCAGCAACACCCTAGACAGAGGGCTCACTGAAGCTTTCTTT
>TRBJ2-2|NA|NA|TRBV5-1
CASSLARTGEPFF
TGCGCCAGCAGCTTGGCAAGAACCGGGGAGCCGTTTTTT
>TRBJ1-4|TRBD1|NA|TRBV19
CASRRMGTGDYFEKLFF
TGTGCCAGTCGACGGATGGGGACAGGGGATTATTTTGAAAAACTGTTTTTT
>TRBJ1-5|NA|NA|TRBV20-1
CSARDFPSNQPQHF
TGCAGTGCTAGAGATTTCCCTAGCAATCAGCCCCAGCATTTT
>TRBJ1-1|NA|few|TRBV6-1
CASTSRWALENTEAFF
TGTGCCAGCACCTCAAGGTGGGCATTGGAGAACACTGAAGCTTTCTTT
>TRBJ1-5|NA|NA|TRBV7-2
CASSLWGGNEPQHF
TGTGCCAGCAGCTTATGGGGAGGGAATGAGCCCCAGCATTTT
>TRBJ2-5|NA|few|TRBV5-1
CARPGQTGVNVGGEQYF
TGCGCCAGACCGGGCCAAACGGGGGTAAACGTGGGTGGTGAGCAGTACTTC
>TRBJ2-3|TRBD2|few|TRBV15
CATSRELAGGPDTQYF
TGTGCCACCAGCAGAGAACTAGCGGGGGGGCCAGATACGCAGTATTTT